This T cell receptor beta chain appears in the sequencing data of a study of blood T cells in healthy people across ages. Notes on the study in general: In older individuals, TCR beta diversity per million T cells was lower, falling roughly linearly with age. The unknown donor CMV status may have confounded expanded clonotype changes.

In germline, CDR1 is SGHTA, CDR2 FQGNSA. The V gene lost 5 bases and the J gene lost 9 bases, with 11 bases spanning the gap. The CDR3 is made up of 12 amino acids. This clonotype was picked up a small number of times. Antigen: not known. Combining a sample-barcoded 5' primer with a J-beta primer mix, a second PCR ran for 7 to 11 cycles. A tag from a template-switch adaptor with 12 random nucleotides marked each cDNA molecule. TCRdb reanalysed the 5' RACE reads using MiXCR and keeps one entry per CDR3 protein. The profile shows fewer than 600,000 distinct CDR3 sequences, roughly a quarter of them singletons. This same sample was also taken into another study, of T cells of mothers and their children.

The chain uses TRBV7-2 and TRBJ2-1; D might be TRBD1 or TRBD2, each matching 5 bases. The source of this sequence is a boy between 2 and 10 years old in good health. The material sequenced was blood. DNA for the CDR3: TGTGCCAGCAGCCCGAGGGGTGGTGAGCAGTTCTTC. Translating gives CASSPRGGEQFF.